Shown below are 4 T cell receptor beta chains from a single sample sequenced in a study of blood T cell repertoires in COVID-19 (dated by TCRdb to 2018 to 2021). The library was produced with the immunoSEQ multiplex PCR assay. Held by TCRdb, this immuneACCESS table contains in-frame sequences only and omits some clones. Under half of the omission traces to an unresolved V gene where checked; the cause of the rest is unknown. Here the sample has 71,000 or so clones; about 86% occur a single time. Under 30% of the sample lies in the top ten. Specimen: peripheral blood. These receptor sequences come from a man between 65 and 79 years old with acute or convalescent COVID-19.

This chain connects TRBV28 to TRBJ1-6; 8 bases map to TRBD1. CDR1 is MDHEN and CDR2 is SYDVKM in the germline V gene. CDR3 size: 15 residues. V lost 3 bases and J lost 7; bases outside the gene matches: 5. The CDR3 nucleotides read TGTGCCAGCAGTTTTCGGACAGGGTCCAATTCACCCCTCCACTTT. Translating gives CASSFRTGSNSPLHF.

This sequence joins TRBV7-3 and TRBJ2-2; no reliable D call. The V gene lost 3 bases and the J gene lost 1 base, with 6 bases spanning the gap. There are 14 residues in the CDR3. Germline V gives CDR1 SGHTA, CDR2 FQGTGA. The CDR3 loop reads CASSLLRNTGELFF. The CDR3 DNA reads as TGTGCCAGCAGCTTGCTTAGGAACACCGGGGAGCTGTTTTTT.

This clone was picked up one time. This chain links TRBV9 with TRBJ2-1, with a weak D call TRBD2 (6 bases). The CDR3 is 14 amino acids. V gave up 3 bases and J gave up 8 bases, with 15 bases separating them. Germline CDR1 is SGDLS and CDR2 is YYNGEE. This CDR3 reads CASSAVGGSDEQFF. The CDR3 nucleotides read TGTGCCAGCAGCGCCGTGGGGGGATCGGATGAGCAGTTCTTC.

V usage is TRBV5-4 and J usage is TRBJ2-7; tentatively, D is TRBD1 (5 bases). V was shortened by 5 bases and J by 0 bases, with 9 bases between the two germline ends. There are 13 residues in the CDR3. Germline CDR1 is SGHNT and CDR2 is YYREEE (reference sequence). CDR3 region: CASRDTVSYEQYF. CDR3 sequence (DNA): TGTGCCAGCAGGGACACCGTCTCCTACGAGCAGTACTTC.